Following are 10 T cell receptor beta chains from one sample sequenced in a study of blood T cell repertoires in COVID-19. This table comes from immunoSEQ multiplex PCR, and its TCRdb copy is limited to in-frame clones, with some not included. Altogether around 41,000 clones are present, approximately 81% being singletons, with the ten largest covering approximately 14%. The sample was peripheral blood. These receptors all come from a human donor in a cohort sampled during active COVID-19.

This clone was seen a handful of times. V gene TRBV7-8 combines with J gene TRBJ1-2; a weak D match, TRBD1 (6 bases). V was shortened by 7 bases and J by 6 bases, with 21 bases between the two germline ends. Germline loops: CDR1 SGHVS, CDR2 FQNEAQ. The CDR3 loop spans 15 amino acids. The CDR3 here is CASTRGGGRKDGYTF. The CDR3 coding sequence is TGTGCCAGCACCCGGGGCGGGGGGCGAAAGGATGGCTACACCTTC. The full variable domain, in which reference TRBV7-8 and TRBJ1-2 provide the parts outside the CDR3, is GAGVSQSPRYKVAKRGQDVALRCDPISGHVSLFWYQQALGQGPEFLTYFQNEAQLDKSGLPSDRFFAERPEGSVSTLKIQRTQQEDSAVYLCASTRGGGRKDGYTFGSGTRLTVV.

The rearrangement joins TRBV2 to TRBJ2-1; 10 bases match TRBD2. Germline loops: CDR1 SNHLY, CDR2 FYNNEI. This CDR3 is 15 amino acids long. The V segment lost 6 bases and the J segment 9 bases; nucleotides outside the gene matches: 11. CDR3 nucleotide sequence: TGTGCCAGCAGGGGCGGAGCGGGGGGGCGCGGTGAGCAGTTCTTC. Its translation is CASRGGAGGRGEQFF.

The chain combines TRBV18 with TRBJ1-2; D is ambiguous. Germline loops: CDR1 KGHSH, CDR2 LQKENI. Trimming took 3 bases from V and 8 from J, leaving 13 bases between them. CDR3 length: 13 amino acids. The CDR3 is CASSPSRSGGYTF. The CDR3 DNA follows: TGTGCCAGCTCACCCTCCAGGTCGGGGGGCTACACCTTC.

The V and J genes are TRBV5-1 and TRBJ2-2, with a possible D match to TRBD2 (5 bases). Germline V gene data show CDR1 as SGHRS and CDR2 as YFSETQ. V lost 1 base, J lost 0 bases, and 10 bases lay in between. The CDR3 extends over 16 amino acids. The CDR3 spells CASSLMDLANTGELFF. CDR3 in DNA: TGCGCCAGCAGCTTGATGGACTTGGCGAACACCGGGGAGCTGTTTTTT.

The V and J genes are TRBV7-8 and TRBJ1-6; D is undetermined. The CDR3 totals 16 residues. Per germline, CDR1 SGHVS and CDR2 FQNEAQ. Trimming removed 3 bases from V and 10 bases from J, with 19 bases in between. The CDR3 DNA is TGTGCCAGCAGCTTGAACGACCGGGTTTCACCCTCACCCCTCCACTTT. Translated, it gives CASSLNDRVSPSPLHF.

The chain has TRBV27 and TRBJ2-5, with 9 bases lining up with TRBD2. This CDR3 region has 16 residues. Germline loops: CDR1 MNHEY, CDR2 SMNVEV (reference sequence). V was pared by 1 base and J by 5 bases, with 8 bases of the junction left unmatched. The CDR3 region is CASSLLRGGAGETQYF. CDR3 sequence (DNA): TGTGCCAGCAGTTTATTGCGCGGGGGGGCTGGGGAGACCCAGTACTTC.

The chain carries TRBV29-1 and TRBJ1-1, with TRBD1 matching 8 bases. V lost 6 bases to trimming and J lost 2 bases; unmatched junction nucleotides: 11. Germline CDR1 SQVTM, CDR2 ANQGSEA. CDR3 size: 15 residues. The CDR3 spells CSVGGGQDLNTEAFF. CDR3 nucleotides: TGCAGCGTAGGGGGGGGACAGGACTTAAACACTGAAGCTTTCTTT.

The sample holds one count of this clone. The chain employs TRBV2 and TRBJ2-7; D gene ambiguous. The CDR3 contains 14 residues. CDR1 is SNHLY and CDR2 is FYNNEI in the germline V gene. Trimming removed 6 bases at V and 1 base at J, with 13 bases between. The CDR3 region is CASRLGSISYEQYF. CDR3 nucleotide sequence: TGTGCCAGCAGGCTGGGCTCTATTTCCTACGAGCAGTACTTC.

CDR3 loop: CASSPTRSGGATGELFF. The CDR3 bases are TGTGCCAGCAGCCCCACCAGGAGCGGGGGGGCGACCGGGGAGCTGTTTTTT. The genes are TRBV7-9 and TRBJ2-2; 10 nucleotides align to TRBD2. The CDR3 has 17 amino acids. V trimming: 5 bases; J trimming: 5 bases; junction bases outside the gene matches: 11. Germline V gene sequence: CDR1 SEHNR, CDR2 FQNEAQ (reference sequence).

This sequence joins TRBV15 and TRBJ2-1; TRBD2 matches at 7 bases. This CDR3 is built from 14 residues. Losses at the gene ends were 1 base for V and 7 bases for J; bases not matched to a gene: 4. Looked up from germline, CDR1 is LNHNV and CDR2 is YYDKDF (reference sequence). CDR3 nucleotide sequence: TGTGCCACCAGCAGAGGACTAGCCCCTAATGAGCAGTTCTTC. It is translated as CATSRGLAPNEQFF.